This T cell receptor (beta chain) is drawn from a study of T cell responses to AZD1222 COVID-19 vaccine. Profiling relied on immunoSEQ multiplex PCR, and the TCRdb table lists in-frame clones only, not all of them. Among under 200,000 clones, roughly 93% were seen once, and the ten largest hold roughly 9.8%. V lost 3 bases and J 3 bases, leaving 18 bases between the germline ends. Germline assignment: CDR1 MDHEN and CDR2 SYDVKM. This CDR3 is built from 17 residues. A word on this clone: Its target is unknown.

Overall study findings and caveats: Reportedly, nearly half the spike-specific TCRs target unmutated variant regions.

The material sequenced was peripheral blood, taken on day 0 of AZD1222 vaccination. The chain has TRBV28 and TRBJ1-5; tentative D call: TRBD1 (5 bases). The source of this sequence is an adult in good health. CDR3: CASSFSLYTGINQPQHF. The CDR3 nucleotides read TGTGCCAGCAGTTTCTCATTATACACAGGTATCAATCAGCCCCAGCATTTT.